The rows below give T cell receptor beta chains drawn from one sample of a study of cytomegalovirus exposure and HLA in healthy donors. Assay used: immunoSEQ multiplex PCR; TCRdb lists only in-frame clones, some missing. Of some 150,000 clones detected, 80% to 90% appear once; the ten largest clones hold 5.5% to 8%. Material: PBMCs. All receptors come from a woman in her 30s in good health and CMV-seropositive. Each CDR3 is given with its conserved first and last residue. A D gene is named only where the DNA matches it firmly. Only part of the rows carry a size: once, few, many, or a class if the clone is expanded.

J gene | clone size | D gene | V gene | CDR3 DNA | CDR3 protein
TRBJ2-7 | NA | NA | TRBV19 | TGTGCCAGTAGTATGACCCAGGGCTACGAGCAGTACTTC | CASSMTQGYEQYF
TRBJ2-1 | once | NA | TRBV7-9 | TGTGCCAGCAGCCCAGGGAATGAGCAGTTCTTC | CASSPGNEQFF
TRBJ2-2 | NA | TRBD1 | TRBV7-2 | TGTGCCAGCAGCTTAGGGACAGGGACCGGGGAGCTGTTTTTT | CASSLGTGTGELFF
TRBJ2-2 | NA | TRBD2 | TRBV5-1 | TGCGCCAGCAGCCATACGACTAGCGGGGGCACCGGGGAGCTGTTTTTT | CASSHTTSGGTGELFF
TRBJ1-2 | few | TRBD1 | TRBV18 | TGTGCCAGCTCACCAGAGGGACAGGGCTCGGGCTACACCTTC | CASSPEGQGSGYTF
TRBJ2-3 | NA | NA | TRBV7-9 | TGTGCCAGCAGCTCCAGGGTTACTTCTAGCACAGATACGCAGTATTTT | CASSSRVTSSTDTQYF
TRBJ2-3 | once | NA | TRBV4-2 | TGTGCCAGCAGCCAAGAAAGTGCCCGCCCGGTAGATACGCAGTATTTT | CASSQESARPVDTQYF
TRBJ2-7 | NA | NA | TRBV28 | TGTGCCACATACAGGAACGTATACGAGCAGTACTTC | CATYRNVYEQYF
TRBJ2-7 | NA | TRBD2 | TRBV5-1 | TGCGCCAGCAGCTGGGCTAGCGGGGGGCTCTCCTACGAGCAGTACTTC | CASSWASGGLSYEQYF
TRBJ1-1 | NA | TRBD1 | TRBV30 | TGTGCCTGGAGGACCGGGACAGTGAACACTGAAGCTTTCTTT | CAWRTGTVNTEAFF
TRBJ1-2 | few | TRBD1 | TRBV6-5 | TGTGCCAGCAGTCAGGGGACAGGGGGCCGCCAGAACTTC | CASSQGTGGRQNF
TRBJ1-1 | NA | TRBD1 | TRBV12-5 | TGTGCTAGTGGTCCCGACAGGGGTGAAGCTTTCTTT | CASGPDRGEAFF
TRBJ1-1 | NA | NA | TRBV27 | TGTGCCAGCTCCCGGGGGGGGGACACTGAAGCTTTCTTT | CASSRGGDTEAFF
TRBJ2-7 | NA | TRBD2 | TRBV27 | TGTGCCAGCAGTTTGGGACCCCCTAGCGGGGTTCCCTACGAGCAGTACTTC | CASSLGPPSGVPYEQYF
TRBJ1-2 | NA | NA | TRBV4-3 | TGCGCCAGCAGCCCGGGGAGTAACTATGGCTACACCTTC | CASSPGSNYGYTF
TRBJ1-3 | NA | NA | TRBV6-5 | TGTGCCAGCAGTTACGGGTTACTGGCGGGTACCATATATTTT | CASSYGLLAGTIYF
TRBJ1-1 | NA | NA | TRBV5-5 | TGTGCCAGCAGCTTGGAATTACACAACACTGAAGCTTTCTTT | CASSLELHNTEAFF
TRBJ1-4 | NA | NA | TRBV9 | TGTGCCAGCAGCGTAGATACCGGGTCTGGGGAAAAACTGTTTTTT | CASSVDTGSGEKLFF
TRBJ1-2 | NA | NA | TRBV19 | TGTGCCAGTAGTATAACCAGGGGATCAAAAATCCGAGGCTACACCTTC | CASSITRGSKIRGYTF
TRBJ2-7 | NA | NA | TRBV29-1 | TGCAGCGTTGCGCAGGGCTCCTACGAGCAGTACTTC | CSVAQGSYEQYF
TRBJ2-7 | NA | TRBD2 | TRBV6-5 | TGTGCCAGCAGTATGGGACTAGCGGCCTACGAGCAGTACTTC | CASSMGLAAYEQYF
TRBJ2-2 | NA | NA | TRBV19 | TGTGCCAGTAGTATCTACAGAGCGAACACCGGGGAGCTGTTTTTT | CASSIYRANTGELFF
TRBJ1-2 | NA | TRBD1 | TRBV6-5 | TGTGCCAGCAGTCTACAGGGGGCAGGCTATGGCTACACCTTC | CASSLQGAGYGYTF
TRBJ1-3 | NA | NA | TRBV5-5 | TGTGCCAGCAGTTTAACTGGAAACACCATATATTTT | CASSLTGNTIYF
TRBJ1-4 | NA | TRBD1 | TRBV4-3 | TGCGCCAGCAGCCGCCGGGACAGTAATGAAAAACTGTTTTTT | CASSRRDSNEKLFF
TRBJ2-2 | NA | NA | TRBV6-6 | TGTGCCAGCAGTTACTTTCAAACCGGGGAGCTGTTTTTT | CASSYFQTGELFF
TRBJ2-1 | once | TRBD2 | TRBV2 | TGTGCCAGCAGCCTCCTAGCGGGGTACTACAATGAGCAGTTCTTC | CASSLLAGYYNEQFF
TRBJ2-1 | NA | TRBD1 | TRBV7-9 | TGTGCCAGCCCACAGGGGGCAACGGCGACCTACAATGAGCAGTTCTTC | CASPQGATATYNEQFF
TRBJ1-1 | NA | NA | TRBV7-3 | TGTGCCAGCAGCTTATCGACTTCGAACACTGAAGCTTTCTTT | CASSLSTSNTEAFF
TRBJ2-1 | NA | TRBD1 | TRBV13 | TGTGCCAGCAGCGAAGGGAACAGGGGGTCCTACAATGAGCAGTTCTTC | CASSEGNRGSYNEQFF
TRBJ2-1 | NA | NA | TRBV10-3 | TGTGCCATCAGTGAGATCTGGGGGGTGACTGGGGGTCATGAGCAGTTCTTC | CAISEIWGVTGGHEQFF
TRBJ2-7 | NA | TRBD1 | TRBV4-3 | TGCGCCAGCAGCCAACGGACAGGCACAAATTACGAGCAGTACTTC | CASSQRTGTNYEQYF
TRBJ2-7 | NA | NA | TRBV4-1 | TGCGCCAGCAGCCCGGGGTACCGGGGTTACGAGCAGTACTTC | CASSPGYRGYEQYF
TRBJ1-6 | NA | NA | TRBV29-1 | TGCGGGGGGTGGGCAACGTGCTATAATTCACCCCTCCACTTT | CGGWATCYNSPLHF
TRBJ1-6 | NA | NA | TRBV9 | TGTGCCAGCAGCCAGGGAGGTAATTCACCCCTCCACTTT | CASSQGGNSPLHF
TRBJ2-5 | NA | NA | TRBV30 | TGTGCCTGGAGTGTGGGCGGGGCAGTGGGGCAAGAGACCCAGTACTTC | CAWSVGGAVGQETQYF
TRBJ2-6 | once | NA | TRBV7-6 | TGTGCCACTAGGAGCTCTGGGGCCAACGTCCTGACTTTC | CATRSSGANVLTF
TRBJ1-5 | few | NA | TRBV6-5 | TGTGCCAGCAGTGATTGGGGGAGGGATCAGCCCCAGCATTTT | CASSDWGRDQPQHF
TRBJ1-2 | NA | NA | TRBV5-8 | TGTGCCAGCAGCCCGGGAGCTAACTATGGCTACACCTTC | CASSPGANYGYTF
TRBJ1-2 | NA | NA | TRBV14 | TGTGCCAGCAGCCGAGGCAGGGTTAGCTATGGCTACACCTTC | CASSRGRVSYGYTF
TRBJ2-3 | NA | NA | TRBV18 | TGTGCCAGCTCACCGGGGACGGGAGACACAGATACGCAGTATTTT | CASSPGTGDTDTQYF
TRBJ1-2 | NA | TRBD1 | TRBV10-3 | TGTGCCATCAGAGGACAGGAAGGCCTCTATGGCTACACCTTC | CAIRGQEGLYGYTF
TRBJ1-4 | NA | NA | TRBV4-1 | TGCGCCAGCAGCCAGGGGAGGCGTGAAAAACTGTTTTTT | CASSQGRREKLFF
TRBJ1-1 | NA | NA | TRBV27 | TGTGCCAGCAGGTTGGTTATAGGGGCGCGGGGTGAAGCTTTCTTT | CASRLVIGARGEAFF
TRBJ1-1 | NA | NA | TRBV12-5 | TGTGCTAGTGGGAGCATCCCTGAAGCTTTCTTT | CASGSIPEAFF
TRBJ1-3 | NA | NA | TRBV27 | TGTGCCAGCATCCGTGGAAACACCATATATTTT | CASIRGNTIYF
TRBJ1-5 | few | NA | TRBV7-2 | TGTGCCAGCAGCTTAGGACAGTTAAGCAATCAGCCCCAGCATTTT | CASSLGQLSNQPQHF
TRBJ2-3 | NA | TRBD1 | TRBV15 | TGTGCCACCAACCAAGGACAGGTCACAGATACGCAGTATTTT | CATNQGQVTDTQYF
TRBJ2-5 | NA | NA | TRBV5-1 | TGCGCCAGCAGTAGCAGGGGTACCCTCCAAGAGACCCAGTACTTC | CASSSRGTLQETQYF